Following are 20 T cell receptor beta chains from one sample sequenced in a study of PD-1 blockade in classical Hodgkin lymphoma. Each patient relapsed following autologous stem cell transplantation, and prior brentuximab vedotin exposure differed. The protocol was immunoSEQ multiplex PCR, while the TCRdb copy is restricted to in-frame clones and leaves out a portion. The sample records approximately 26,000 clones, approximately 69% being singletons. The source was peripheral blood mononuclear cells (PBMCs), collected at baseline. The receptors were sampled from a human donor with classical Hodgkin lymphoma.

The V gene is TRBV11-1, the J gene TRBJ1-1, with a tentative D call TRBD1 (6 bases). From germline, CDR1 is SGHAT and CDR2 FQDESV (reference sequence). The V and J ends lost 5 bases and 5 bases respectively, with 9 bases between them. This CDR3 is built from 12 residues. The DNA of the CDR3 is TGTGCCAGCAGCCCCACAGGGACTGAAGCTTTCTTT. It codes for CASSPTGTEAFF.

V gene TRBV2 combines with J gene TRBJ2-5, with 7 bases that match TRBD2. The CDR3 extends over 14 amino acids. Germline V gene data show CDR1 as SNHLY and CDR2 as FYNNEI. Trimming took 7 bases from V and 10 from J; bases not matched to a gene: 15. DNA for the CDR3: TGTGCCAGCAATCCCTCCGGGGGGACGGAAGTCCAGTACTTC. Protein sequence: CASNPSGGTEVQYF.

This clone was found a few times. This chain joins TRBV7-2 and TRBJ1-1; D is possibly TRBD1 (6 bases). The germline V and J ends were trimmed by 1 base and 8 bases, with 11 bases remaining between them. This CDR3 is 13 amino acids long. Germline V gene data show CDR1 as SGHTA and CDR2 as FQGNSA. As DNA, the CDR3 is TGTGCCAGCAGCTTAGTCCGGGGGCGAGAAGCTTTCTTT. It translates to CASSLVRGREAFF.

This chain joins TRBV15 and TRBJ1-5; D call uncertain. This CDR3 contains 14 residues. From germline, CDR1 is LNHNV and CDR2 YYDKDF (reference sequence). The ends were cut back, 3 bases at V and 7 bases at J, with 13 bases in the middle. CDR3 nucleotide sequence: TGTGCCACCAGCAGCCAACTTCAAGACCAGCCCCAGCATTTT. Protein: CATSSQLQDQPQHF.

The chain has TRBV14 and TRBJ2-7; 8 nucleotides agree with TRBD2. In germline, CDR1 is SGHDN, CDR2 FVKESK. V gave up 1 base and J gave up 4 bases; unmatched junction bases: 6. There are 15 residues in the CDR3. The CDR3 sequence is CASSQGAGALYEQYF. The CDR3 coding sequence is TGTGCCAGCAGCCAAGGAGCGGGGGCCCTATACGAGCAGTACTTC.

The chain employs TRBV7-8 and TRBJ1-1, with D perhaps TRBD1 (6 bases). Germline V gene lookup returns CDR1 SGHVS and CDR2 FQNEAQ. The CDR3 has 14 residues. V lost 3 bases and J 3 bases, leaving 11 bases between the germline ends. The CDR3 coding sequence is TGTGCCAGCAGCTTCGGGGGGGCTTACACTGAAGCTTTCTTT. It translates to CASSFGGAYTEAFF. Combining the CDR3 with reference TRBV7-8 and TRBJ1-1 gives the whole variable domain GAGVSQSPRYKVAKRGQDVALRCDPISGHVSLFWYQQALGQGPEFLTYFQNEAQLDKSGLPSDRFFAERPEGSVSTLKIQRTQQEDSAVYLCASSFGGAYTEAFFGQGTRLTVV.

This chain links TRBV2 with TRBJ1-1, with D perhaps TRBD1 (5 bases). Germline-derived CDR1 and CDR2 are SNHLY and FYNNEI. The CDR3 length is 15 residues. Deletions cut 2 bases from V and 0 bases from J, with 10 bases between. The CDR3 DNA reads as TGTGCCAGCAGTGAACCGTGGACATTGAACACTGAAGCTTTCTTT. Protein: CASSEPWTLNTEAFF.

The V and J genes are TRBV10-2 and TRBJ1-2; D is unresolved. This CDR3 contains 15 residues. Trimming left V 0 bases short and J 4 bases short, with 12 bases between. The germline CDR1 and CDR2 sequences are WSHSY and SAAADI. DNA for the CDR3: TGCGCCAGCAGTGAGTCGAGGAGGGTAGGCTATGGCTACACCTTC. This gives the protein CASSESRRVGYGYTF.

The CDR3 loop reads CASSAGLRQFF. In DNA, the CDR3 is TGTGCCAGCAGTGCGGGACTCCGTCAGTTCTTC. This chain uses TRBV25-1 with TRBJ2-1; D may be TRBD2 (6 bases). V shed 4 bases and J shed 13 bases, with 11 bases lying between them. This CDR3 contains 11 residues. Germline V CDR1 and CDR2: MGHDK, SYGVNS.

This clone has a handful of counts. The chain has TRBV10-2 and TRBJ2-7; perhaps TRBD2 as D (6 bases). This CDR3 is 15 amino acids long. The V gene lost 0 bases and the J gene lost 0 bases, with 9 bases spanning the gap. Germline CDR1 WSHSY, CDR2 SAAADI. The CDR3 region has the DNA TGCGCCAGCAGTGAGTCGCTACTAGCCTCCTACGAGCAGTACTTC. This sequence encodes CASSESLLASYEQYF.

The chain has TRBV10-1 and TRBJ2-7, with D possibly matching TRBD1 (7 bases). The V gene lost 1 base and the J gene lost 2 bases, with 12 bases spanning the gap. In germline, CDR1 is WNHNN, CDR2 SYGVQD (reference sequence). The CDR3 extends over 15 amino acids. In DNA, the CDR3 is TGCGCCAGCAGTGAGTGGAGGGACAGCCCCTACGAGCAGTACTTC. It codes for CASSEWRDSPYEQYF.

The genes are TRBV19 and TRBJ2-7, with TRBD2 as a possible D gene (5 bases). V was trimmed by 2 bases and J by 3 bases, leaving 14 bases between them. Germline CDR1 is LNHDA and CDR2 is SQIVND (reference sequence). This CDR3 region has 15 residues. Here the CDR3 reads CASSIQLFGVYEQYF. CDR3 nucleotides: TGTGCCAGTAGTATACAGCTTTTCGGGGTCTACGAGCAGTACTTC.

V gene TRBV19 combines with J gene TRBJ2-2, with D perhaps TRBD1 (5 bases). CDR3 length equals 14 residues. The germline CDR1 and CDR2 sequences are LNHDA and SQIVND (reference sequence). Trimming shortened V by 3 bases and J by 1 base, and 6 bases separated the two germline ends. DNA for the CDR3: TGTGCCAGTAGTATTACAGGGAACACCGGGGAGCTGTTTTTT. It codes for CASSITGNTGELFF.

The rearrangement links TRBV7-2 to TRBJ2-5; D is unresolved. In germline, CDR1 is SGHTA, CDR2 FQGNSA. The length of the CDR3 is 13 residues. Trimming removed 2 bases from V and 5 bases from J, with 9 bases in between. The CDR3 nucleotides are TGTGCCAGCAGCTTAATCCAGCAGGAGACCCAGTACTTC. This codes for CASSLIQQETQYF.

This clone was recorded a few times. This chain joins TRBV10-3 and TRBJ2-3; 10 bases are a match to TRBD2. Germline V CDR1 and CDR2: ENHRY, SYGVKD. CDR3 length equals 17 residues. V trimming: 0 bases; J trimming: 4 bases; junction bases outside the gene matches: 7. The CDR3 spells CAISESSGGAFADTQYF. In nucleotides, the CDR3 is TGTGCCATCAGTGAGTCCAGCGGGGGGGCGTTCGCAGATACGCAGTATTTT.

The CDR3 nucleotides read TGTGCCAGCAGTTTTTCCGGGACAGGTGTAGAAGCTTTCTTT. Translating gives CASSFSGTGVEAFF. The V gene is TRBV27, the J gene TRBJ1-1; TRBD1 agrees at 8 bases. Losses at the gene ends were 3 bases for V and 8 bases for J; bases not matched to a gene: 8. The CDR3 totals 14 residues. Germline V lookup: CDR1 MNHEY, CDR2 SMNVEV (reference sequence).

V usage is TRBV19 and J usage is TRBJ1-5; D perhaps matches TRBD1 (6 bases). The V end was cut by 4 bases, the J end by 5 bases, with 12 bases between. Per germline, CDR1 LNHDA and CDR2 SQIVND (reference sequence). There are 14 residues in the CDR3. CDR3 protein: CASSNRETDQPQHF. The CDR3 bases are TGTGCCAGTAGTAACAGGGAAACGGATCAGCCCCAGCATTTT.

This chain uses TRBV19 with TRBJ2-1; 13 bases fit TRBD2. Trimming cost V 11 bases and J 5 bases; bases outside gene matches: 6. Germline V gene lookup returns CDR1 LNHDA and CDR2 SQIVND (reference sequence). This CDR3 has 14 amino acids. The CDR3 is CAAGLAGANNEQFF. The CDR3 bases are TGTGCCGCCGGACTAGCGGGGGCCAACAATGAGCAGTTCTTC.

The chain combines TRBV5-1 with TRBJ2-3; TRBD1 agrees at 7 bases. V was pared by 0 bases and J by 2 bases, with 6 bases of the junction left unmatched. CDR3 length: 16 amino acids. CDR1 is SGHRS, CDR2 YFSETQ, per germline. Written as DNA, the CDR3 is TGCGCCAGCAGCTTGGTCAAGGACAGGACCACAGATACGCAGTATTTT. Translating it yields CASSLVKDRTTDTQYF.

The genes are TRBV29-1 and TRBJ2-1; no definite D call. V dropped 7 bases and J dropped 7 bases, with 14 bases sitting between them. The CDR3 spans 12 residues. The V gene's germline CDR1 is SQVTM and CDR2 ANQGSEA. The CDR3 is CSAHRSSNEQFF. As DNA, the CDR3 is TGCAGCGCCCACCGGTCCAGTAATGAGCAGTTCTTC.